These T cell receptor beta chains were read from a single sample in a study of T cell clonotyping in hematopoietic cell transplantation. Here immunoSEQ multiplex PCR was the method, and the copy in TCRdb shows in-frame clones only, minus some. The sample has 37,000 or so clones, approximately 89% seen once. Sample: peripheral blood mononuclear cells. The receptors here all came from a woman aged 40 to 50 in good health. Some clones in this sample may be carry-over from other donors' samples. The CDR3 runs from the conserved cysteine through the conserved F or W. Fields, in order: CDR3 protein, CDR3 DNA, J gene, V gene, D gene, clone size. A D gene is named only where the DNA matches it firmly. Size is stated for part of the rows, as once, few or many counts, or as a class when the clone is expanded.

CDR3aa: CASSLLSDSSYEQYF; CDR3nt: TGCGCCAGCAGCTTGCTAAGCGATAGCTCCTACGAGCAGTACTTC; j_gene: TRBJ2-7; v_gene: TRBV5-1; d_gene: .; abundance: .
CDR3aa: CASSPGWYDAEAFF; CDR3nt: TGTGCCAGCAGCCCGGGGTGGTACGACGCTGAAGCTTTCTTT; j_gene: TRBJ1-1; v_gene: TRBV5-6; d_gene: .; abundance: .
CDR3aa: CASSLEEPLSYTF; CDR3nt: TGTGCCAGCAGCTTAGAGGAGCCTCTCAGCTACACCTTC; j_gene: TRBJ1-2; v_gene: TRBV7-9; d_gene: .; abundance: .
CDR3aa: CATSRESAEETQYF; CDR3nt: TGTGCCACCAGCAGAGAATCTGCGGAAGAGACCCAGTACTTC; j_gene: TRBJ2-5; v_gene: TRBV15; d_gene: .; abundance: .
CDR3aa: CASSLSWDTTYEQYF; CDR3nt: TGTGCCAGCAGCTTATCCTGGGACACTACCTACGAGCAGTACTTC; j_gene: TRBJ2-7; v_gene: TRBV13; d_gene: .; abundance: .
CDR3aa: CASSPAGGSGSFSYEQYF; CDR3nt: TGTGCCAGCAGCCCAGCAGGGGGTAGCGGGAGTTTCTCCTACGAGCAGTACTTC; j_gene: TRBJ2-7; v_gene: TRBV7-3; d_gene: TRBD2; abundance: .
CDR3aa: CATPRTGFNYGYTF; CDR3nt: TGTGCCACCCCGCGGACAGGGTTTAACTATGGCTACACCTTC; j_gene: TRBJ1-2; v_gene: TRBV2; d_gene: TRBD1; abundance: .
CDR3aa: CSAIAGGLEQFF; CDR3nt: TGCAGCGCCATAGCGGGTGGTCTTGAGCAGTTCTTC; j_gene: TRBJ2-1; v_gene: TRBV29-1; d_gene: TRBD2; abundance: .
CDR3aa: CASSQGVVQAGYTF; CDR3nt: TGCGCCAGCAGCCAAGGCGTAGTACAGGCTGGCTACACCTTC; j_gene: TRBJ1-2; v_gene: TRBV4-3; d_gene: .; abundance: .
CDR3aa: CASSVEAGGVRDTQYF; CDR3nt: TGTGCCAGCAGCGTAGAGGCGGGAGGGGTTCGGGATACGCAGTATTTT; j_gene: TRBJ2-3; v_gene: TRBV9; d_gene: TRBD2; abundance: .
CDR3aa: CASRADTQYF; CDR3nt: TGTGCCAGCAGAGCAGATACGCAGTATTTT; j_gene: TRBJ2-3; v_gene: TRBV6-1; d_gene: .; abundance: once
CDR3aa: CASSPHGGSNTGELFF; CDR3nt: TGTGCCAGCAGTCCCCACGGTGGCTCCAACACCGGGGAGCTGTTTTTT; j_gene: TRBJ2-2; v_gene: TRBV7-2; d_gene: .; abundance: .
CDR3aa: CSVGQGAGELFF; CDR3nt: TGCAGCGTTGGACAGGGGGCCGGGGAGCTGTTTTTT; j_gene: TRBJ2-2; v_gene: TRBV29-1; d_gene: TRBD1; abundance: .
CDR3aa: CASSSTGAGGYTF; CDR3nt: TGTGCCAGCAGTTCGACGGGGGCGGGTGGCTACACCTTC; j_gene: TRBJ1-2; v_gene: TRBV6-6; d_gene: .; abundance: .
CDR3aa: CASSIAVGEMKETQYF; CDR3nt: TGTGCCAGTAGTATAGCCGTCGGGGAAATGAAAGAGACCCAGTACTTC; j_gene: TRBJ2-5; v_gene: TRBV19; d_gene: .; abundance: once
CDR3aa: CSGRSTDTQYF; CDR3nt: TGCAGTGGGCGGTCCACAGATACGCAGTATTTT; j_gene: TRBJ2-3; v_gene: TRBV20-1; d_gene: .; abundance: .
CDR3aa: CASSRTRKSYEQYF; CDR3nt: TGTGCCAGCAGTAGGACTAGAAAGTCCTACGAGCAGTACTTC; j_gene: TRBJ2-7; v_gene: TRBV28; d_gene: TRBD2; abundance: .
CDR3aa: CASSYTADTQYF; CDR3nt: TGTGCCAGCAGTTATACGGCAGATACGCAGTATTTT; j_gene: TRBJ2-3; v_gene: TRBV2; d_gene: .; abundance: once
CDR3aa: CASTLSTEQYF; CDR3nt: TGTGCCAGCACCCTTTCGACCGAGCAGTACTTC; j_gene: TRBJ2-7; v_gene: TRBV5-6; d_gene: .; abundance: .
CDR3aa: CSARIQGPQHF; CDR3nt: TGCAGTGCTAGAATCCAGGGGCCCCAGCATTTT; j_gene: TRBJ1-5; v_gene: TRBV20-1; d_gene: .; abundance: .
CDR3aa: CAWSEGAGHEKLFF; CDR3nt: TGTGCCTGGAGTGAGGGGGCGGGACATGAAAAACTGTTTTTT; j_gene: TRBJ1-4; v_gene: TRBV30; d_gene: TRBD1; abundance: .
CDR3aa: CASSVRDLLGAGGMYEQYF; CDR3nt: TGTGCCAGCAGCGTAAGGGACTTACTCGGGGCGGGAGGAATGTACGAGCAGTACTTC; j_gene: TRBJ2-7; v_gene: TRBV9; d_gene: TRBD2; abundance: .
CDR3aa: CASSGGRRETQYF; CDR3nt: TGTGCCAGTAGTGGGGGCCGGAGGGAGACCCAGTACTTC; j_gene: TRBJ2-5; v_gene: TRBV19; d_gene: .; abundance: .